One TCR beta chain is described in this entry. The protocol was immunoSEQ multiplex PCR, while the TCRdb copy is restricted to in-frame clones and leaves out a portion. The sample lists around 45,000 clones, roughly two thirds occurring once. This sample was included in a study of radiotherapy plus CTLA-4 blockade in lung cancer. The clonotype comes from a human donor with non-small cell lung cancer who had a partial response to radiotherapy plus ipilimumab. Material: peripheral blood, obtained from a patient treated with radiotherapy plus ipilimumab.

CDR3 sequence (DNA): TGTGCCAGCTCATTTTCCGTTCAGGACTCTGAAGCTTTCTTT. It encodes CASSFSVQDSEAFF. The gene calls are TRBV18 and TRBJ1-1; no reliable D call. CDR1 and CDR2 from the germline V gene are KGHSH and LQKENI. The ends were cut back, 5 bases at V and 6 bases at J, with 16 bases in the middle. The CDR3 runs 14 residues.